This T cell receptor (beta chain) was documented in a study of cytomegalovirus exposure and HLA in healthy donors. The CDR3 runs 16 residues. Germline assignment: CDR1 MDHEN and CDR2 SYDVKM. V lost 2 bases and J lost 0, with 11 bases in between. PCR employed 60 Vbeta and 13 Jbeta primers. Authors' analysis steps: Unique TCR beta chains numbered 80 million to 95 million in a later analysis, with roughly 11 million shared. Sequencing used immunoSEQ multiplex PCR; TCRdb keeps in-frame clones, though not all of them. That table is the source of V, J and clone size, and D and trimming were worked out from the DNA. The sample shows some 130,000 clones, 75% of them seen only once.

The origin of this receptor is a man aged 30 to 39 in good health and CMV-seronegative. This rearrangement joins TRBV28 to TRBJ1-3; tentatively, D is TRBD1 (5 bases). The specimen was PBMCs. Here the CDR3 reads CASSLTGGVSGNTIYF. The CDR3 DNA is TGTGCCAGCAGTTTAACGGGGGGGGTCTCTGGAAACACCATATATTTT.